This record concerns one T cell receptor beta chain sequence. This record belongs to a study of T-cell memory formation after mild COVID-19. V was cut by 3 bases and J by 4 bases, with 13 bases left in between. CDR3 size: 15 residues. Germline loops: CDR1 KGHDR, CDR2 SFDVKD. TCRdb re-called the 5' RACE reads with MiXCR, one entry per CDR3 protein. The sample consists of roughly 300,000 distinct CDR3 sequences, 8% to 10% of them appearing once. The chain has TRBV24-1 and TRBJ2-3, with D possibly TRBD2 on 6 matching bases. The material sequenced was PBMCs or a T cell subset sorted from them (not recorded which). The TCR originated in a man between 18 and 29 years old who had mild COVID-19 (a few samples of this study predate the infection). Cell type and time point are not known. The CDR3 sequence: CATSDPGAGPDTQYF. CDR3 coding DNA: TGTGCCACCAGTGATCCCGGTGCGGGGCCAGATACGCAGTATTTT.